A single sample gave rise to the 16 T cell receptor beta chains below, sequenced in a study of CD8 T cells in Susac syndrome. With random hexamers, reverse transcription was performed on about 0.5 to 1 ug of RNA. Each CDR3 protein gets one entry after TCRdb re-called the immunoSEQ multiplex PCR reads with MiXCR. The sample has over 140,000 distinct CDR3 sequences, about 95% seen once; the top ten hold 0.14%. Sequencing used CD4+ T cells from PBMCs. The receptors were gathered from a human donor with Susac syndrome.

V is TRBV11-2 and J is TRBJ2-4; tentatively, D is TRBD1 (5 bases). This CDR3 contains 14 residues. Germline assignment: CDR1 SGHAT and CDR2 FQNNGV. Trimming took off 0 bases at V and 7 bases at J, with 10 bases between the two ends. The CDR3 DNA follows: TGTGCCAGCAGCTTAGACAGGGTAGGGAACATTCAGTACTTC. Translating gives CASSLDRVGNIQYF.

This clonotype came up once. The chain recombines TRBV28 with TRBJ2-5; D could derive from TRBD1 or TRBD2 (7 bases each). The CDR3 is 15 amino acids. CDR1 is MDHEN, CDR2 SYDVKM, per germline. Trimming removed 5 bases at V and 4 bases at J, with 17 bases between. Here the CDR3 DNA reads TGTGCCAGCAGTCGCACCCAGGGGGGGCGAGAGACCCAGTACTTC. Its protein product is CASSRTQGGRETQYF.

The chain carries TRBV21-1 and TRBJ1-5; TRBD1, as called in the table, went unchecked against the DNA. TRBV21-1 is labeled a pseudogene. There are 14 residues in the CDR3. The CDR3 DNA follows: TGTGCCAGCAGCAAAGCAGACAGGGGTCAGCCCCAGCATTTT. It yields the protein CASSKADRGQPQHF.

This clonotype was detected once. The rearrangement links TRBV4-1 to TRBJ1-2; 7 nucleotides align to TRBD1. The J segment lost 3 bases and the V segment lost 0 bases, leaving 7 bases of the junction unmatched. The CDR3 length is 16 residues. CDR1 is MGHRA and CDR2 is YSYEKL in the germline V gene. As DNA, the CDR3 is TGCGCCAGCAGCCAAGAGTCACAGGGGCTCCACTATGGCTACACCTTC. Amino acid sequence: CASSQESQGLHYGYTF.

This sequence joins TRBV7-2 and TRBJ2-5, with 8 nucleotides matching TRBD1. Germline V lookup: CDR1 SGHTA, CDR2 FQGNSA. There are 14 residues in the CDR3. Trimming cost V 2 bases and J 4 bases; bases outside gene matches: 3. CDR3 in amino acids: CASSLTGQVETQYF. The CDR3 DNA sequence: TGTGCCAGCAGCTTAACGGGACAGGTAGAGACCCAGTACTTC.

J is TRBJ2-3 and V is TRBV12-5, with TRBD1 identical over 10 bases. Trimming removed 5 bases from V and 4 bases from J; junction bases left unmatched: 6. The germline V gene encodes CDR1 LGHNT and CDR2 FRNRAP. The CDR3 has 15 residues. DNA for the CDR3: TGTGCTAGTGGTACATGGACAGGGGGAGCAGATACGCAGTATTTT. It specifies CASGTWTGGADTQYF.

The chain has TRBV9 and TRBJ2-3; TRBD1 matches at 7 bases. Germline V CDR1 and CDR2: SGDLS, YYNGEE. V lost 6 bases, J lost 3 bases, and 10 bases stayed unmatched. The CDR3 has 15 amino acids. The CDR3 coding sequence is TGTGCCAGCAACGTCAAAGGACAGGCGACAGATACGCAGTATTTT. Protein product: CASNVKGQATDTQYF.

The rearrangement uses TRBV7-9 and TRBJ1-6; D is uncertain. The CDR3 contains 11 residues. V lost 4 bases and J 8 bases, leaving 3 bases between the germline ends. Germline lookup yields CDR1 SEHNR and CDR2 FQNEAQ (reference sequence). The DNA of the CDR3 is TGTGCCAGCAGCTGGGATTCACCCCTCCACTTT. It encodes CASSWDSPLHF.

This rearrangement joins TRBV11-2 to TRBJ1-2, with 9 bases matching TRBD1. V lost 2 bases, J lost 4 bases, and 11 bases stayed unmatched. CDR3 length: 17 residues. Germline loops: CDR1 SGHAT, CDR2 FQNNGV. For the CDR3, the DNA is TGTGCCAGCAGCTTACGGGCCCCGGGACAGGGCGTCTATGGCTACACCTTC. This sequence encodes CASSLRAPGQGVYGYTF.

The V and J genes are TRBV7-2 and TRBJ2-5; 9 bases map to TRBD2. CDR3 length: 14 amino acids. Trimming removed 5 bases from V and 5 bases from J; junction bases left unmatched: 6. Germline loops: CDR1 SGHTA, CDR2 FQGNSA. CDR3 DNA sequence: TGTGCCAGCAGCCCGGGACTAGCAAGGGAGACCCAGTACTTC. This encodes CASSPGLARETQYF.

This sequence joins TRBV7-2 and TRBJ1-3; D unresolved. Germline V gives CDR1 SGHTA, CDR2 FQGNSA. CDR3 size: 14 residues. Trimming cost V 2 bases and J 1 base, with 6 bases left between them. CDR3: CASSLLGSGNTIYF. The CDR3 DNA is TGTGCCAGCAGCTTATTAGGTTCTGGAAACACCATATATTTT.

This chain uses TRBV18 with TRBJ2-5; 7 bases map to TRBD1. J lost 2 bases, V lost 3 bases, and 3 bases had no gene match. Per germline, CDR1 KGHSH and CDR2 LQKENI. The CDR3 contains 14 residues. In nucleotides, the CDR3 is TGTGCCAGCTCACCCGGACAGGAACAAGAGACCCAGTACTTC. It specifies CASSPGQEQETQYF.

V gene TRBV7-9 combines with J gene TRBJ1-2, with D perhaps matching TRBD1 (6 bases). In germline, CDR1 is SEHNR, CDR2 FQNEAQ (reference sequence). CDR3 size: 14 residues. Trimming pared 6 bases from V and 8 bases from J, leaving 19 bases between. CDR3 sequence reads: CASRPYTGSGGYTF. For the CDR3, the DNA is TGTGCCAGCAGACCTTATACAGGGTCGGGCGGCTACACCTTC.

This clonotype appeared a single time. The chain has TRBV20-1 and TRBJ2-2; D unclear. The V end was cut by 5 bases, the J end by 6 bases, with 10 bases between. Germline V CDR1 and CDR2: DFQATT, SNEGSKA (reference sequence). This CDR3 spans 12 amino acids. The DNA for the CDR3 is TGCAGTGCTGCCCGAGCTGCCGGGGAGCTGTTTTTT. Translating gives CSAARAAGELFF.

The rearrangement uses TRBV7-9 and TRBJ2-3; D is unresolved. From germline, CDR1 is SEHNR and CDR2 FQNEAQ (reference sequence). The CDR3 length is 14 residues. Trimming cost V 1 base and J 5 bases, with 10 bases left between them. CDR3: CASSLGRRIDTQYF. For the CDR3, the DNA is TGTGCCAGCAGCTTAGGTCGCAGGATAGATACGCAGTATTTT.

The rearrangement links TRBV6-5 to TRBJ2-2; the D is unclear. CDR3 length equals 15 residues. Germline CDR1 MNHEY, CDR2 SVGAGI. With 7 bases removed from V and 4 bases from J, the gap between germline ends came to 16 bases. The CDR3 DNA sequence: TGTGCCAGCACCGGACGGACGACGGGCACCGGGGAGCTGTTTTTT. This encodes CASTGRTTGTGELFF.